This TCR beta chain originates from a study of cytomegalovirus exposure and HLA in healthy donors. The trim removed 4 bases at V and 7 bases at J, leaving 17 bases unmatched. CDR3 length: 17 residues. Germline V gene sequence: CDR1 SGHDN, CDR2 FVKESK. The PCR had 60 Vbeta and 13 Jbeta primers. Authors' processing steps: Around 9.9 million shared chains were among the approximately 80 million unique TCR beta chains that a later analysis counted. The table came from immunoSEQ multiplex PCR; TCRdb's copy has only in-frame clones and leaves some out. The DNA gave D and trimming, while V, J and clone size come from that table. The data contain around 190,000 clones, 84% of them seen just once; the ten biggest clones take up 1% to 1.5%.

The chain joins TRBV14 to TRBJ2-5; 8 bases align to TRBD2. Source material: PBMCs. The clonotype was recovered from a girl aged 2-9 years in good health and CMV-seropositive. The CDR3 reads CASSRETSVPPHGTQYF. The CDR3 bases are TGTGCCAGCAGCCGGGAGACTAGCGTCCCTCCTCACGGGACCCAGTACTTC.